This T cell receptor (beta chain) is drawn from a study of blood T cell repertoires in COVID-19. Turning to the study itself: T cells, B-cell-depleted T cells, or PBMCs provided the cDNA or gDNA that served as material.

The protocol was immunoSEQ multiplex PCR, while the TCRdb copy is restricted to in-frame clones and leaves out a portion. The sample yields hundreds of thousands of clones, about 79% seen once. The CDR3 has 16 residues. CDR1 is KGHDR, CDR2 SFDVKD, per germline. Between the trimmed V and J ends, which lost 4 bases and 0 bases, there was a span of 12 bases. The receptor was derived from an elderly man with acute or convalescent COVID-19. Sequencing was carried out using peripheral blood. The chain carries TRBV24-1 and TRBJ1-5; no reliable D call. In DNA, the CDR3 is TGTGCCACCAGTGAAGCCGGGTTTAATAGCAATCAGCCCCAGCATTTT. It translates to CATSEAGFNSNQPQHF.